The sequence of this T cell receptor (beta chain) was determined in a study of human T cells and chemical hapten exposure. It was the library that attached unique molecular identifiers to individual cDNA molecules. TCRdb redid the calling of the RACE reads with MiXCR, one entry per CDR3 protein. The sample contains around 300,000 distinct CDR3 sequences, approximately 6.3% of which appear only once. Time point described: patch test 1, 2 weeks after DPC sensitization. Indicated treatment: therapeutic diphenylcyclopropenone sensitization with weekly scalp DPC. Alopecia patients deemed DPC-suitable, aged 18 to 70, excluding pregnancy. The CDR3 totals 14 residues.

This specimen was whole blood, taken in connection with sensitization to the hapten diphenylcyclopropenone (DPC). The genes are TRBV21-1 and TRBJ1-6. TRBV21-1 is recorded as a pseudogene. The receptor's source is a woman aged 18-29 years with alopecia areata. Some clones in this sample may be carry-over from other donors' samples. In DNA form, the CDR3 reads TGTGCCAGCAGTCCCTGGGCCCAAGATTCACCCCTCCACTTT. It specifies CASSPWAQDSPLHF.